Following are 29 T cell receptor beta chains from one sample sequenced in a study of beta chain features in type 1 diabetes. Every isolated RNA sample was fully reverse transcribed, so sequencing captured expressed TCRB transcripts. Profiling relied on immunoSEQ multiplex PCR, and the TCRdb table lists in-frame clones only, not all of them. The sample has hundreds of thousands of clones; about 14% are singletons. The specimen was naive CD4+ T cells from blood. The receptors were sampled from a young man in good health.

This clone was found a few times. The CDR3 protein is CASSLERGGRETQYF. The CDR3 nucleotides are TGCGCCAGCAGCTTGGAGCGGGGGGGCCGTGAGACCCAGTACTTC. J is TRBJ2-5 and V is TRBV5-1, with 10 positions matching TRBD2. Germline V gene lookup returns CDR1 SGHRS and CDR2 YFSETQ. V lost 0 bases, J lost 5 bases, and 4 bases stayed unmatched. The CDR3 loop spans 15 amino acids.

This clone turned up a few times. The gene calls are TRBV7-6 and TRBJ2-1, with D tentatively TRBD1 (6 bases). The V end lost 1 base, the J end lost 5 bases, and 6 bases lay between the germline ends. The CDR3 has 13 residues. Germline assignment: CDR1 SGHVS and CDR2 FNYEAQ. The CDR3 DNA is TGTGCCAGCAGCTTAGGGACAGACAATGAGCAGTTCTTC. Translation: CASSLGTDNEQFF. The variable domain in full, with the rest retrieved from reference TRBV7-6 and TRBJ2-1, is GAGVSQSPRYKVTKRGQDVALRCDPISGHVSLYWYRQALGQGPEFLTYFNYEAQQDKSGLPNDRFSAERPEGSISTLTIQRTEQRDSAMYRCASSLGTDNEQFFGPGTRLTVL.

V usage is TRBV5-4 and J usage is TRBJ1-3; 7 bases match TRBD1. Germline CDR1 is SGHNT and CDR2 is YYREEE (reference sequence). This CDR3 spans 15 amino acids. Losses at the gene ends were 2 bases for V and 2 bases for J; bases not matched to a gene: 4. CDR3 sequence (DNA): TGTGCCAGCAGCTTCCACACAGGGGCTGGAAACACCATATATTTT. Translating it yields CASSFHTGAGNTIYF.

The chain has TRBV25-1 and TRBJ2-2; 7 bases fit TRBD1. The CDR3 sequence is 14 residues long. Germline V gives CDR1 MGHDK, CDR2 SYGVNS. The J segment lost 5 bases and the V segment lost 7 bases, leaving 7 bases of the junction unmatched. CDR3: CASNEGARTGELFF. For the CDR3, the DNA is TGTGCCAGCAACGAGGGGGCGCGAACCGGGGAGCTGTTTTTT. Drawing the rest from reference TRBV25-1 and TRBJ2-2, the complete variable domain is EADIYQTPRYLVIGTGKKITLECSQTMGHDKMYWYQQDPGMELHLIHYSYGVNSTEKGDLSSESTVSRIRTEHFPLTLESARPSHTSQYLCASNEGARTGELFFGEGSRLTVL.

This chain joins TRBV5-1 and TRBJ2-3; D unresolved. Germline V CDR1 and CDR2: SGHRS, YFSETQ. V was clipped by 3 bases and J by 6 bases, with 14 bases between them. CDR3 length: 14 residues. The CDR3 here is CASSSRYEEDTQYF. The DNA of the CDR3 is TGCGCCAGCAGCTCTAGATACGAGGAGGATACGCAGTATTTT.

This clone was counted ten times or more. The chain combines TRBV4-3 with TRBJ1-4; D is ambiguous. The CDR3 totals 18 residues. Trimming shortened V by 1 base and J by 3 bases, and 18 bases separated the two germline ends. Germline lookup yields CDR1 LGHNA and CDR2 YSLEER. Here the CDR3 reads CASSQGNAGRASNEKLFF. CDR3 bases: TGCGCCAGCAGCCAAGGAAACGCCGGACGTGCTTCTAATGAAAAACTGTTTTTT.

V usage is TRBV27 and J usage is TRBJ2-1, with D maybe TRBD2 (5 bases). The CDR3 spans 13 residues. The germline CDR1 and CDR2 sequences are MNHEY and SMNVEV (reference sequence). Trimming stripped 10 bases from V and 2 bases from J, with 12 bases between. Here the CDR3 DNA reads TGTGCCATCAGCGGCGACCCCTACAATGAGCAGTTCTTC. Translated, it gives CAISGDPYNEQFF.

The chain recombines TRBV20-1 with TRBJ1-6; D remains ambiguous. This CDR3 comprises 11 residues. Looked up from germline, CDR1 is DFQATT and CDR2 is SNEGSKA (reference sequence). The V end was cut by 4 bases, the J end by 7 bases, with 5 bases between. The CDR3 DNA reads TGCAGTGCTACTTCCAATTCACCCCTCCACTTT. Translated, it gives CSATSNSPLHF.

The chain recombines TRBV7-9 with TRBJ2-5; 7 bases match TRBD1. CDR3 length: 15 amino acids. V trimming: 6 bases; J trimming: 1 base; junction bases outside the gene matches: 8. CDR1 SEHNR and CDR2 FQNEAQ come from the germline V gene (reference sequence). In DNA form, the CDR3 reads TGTGCCAGCAGAACGATACAGGGGTCCCAAGAGACCCAGTACTTC. This sequence encodes CASRTIQGSQETQYF.

This chain uses TRBV4-2 with TRBJ2-3; 7 bases are shared with TRBD1. Germline V gene lookup returns CDR1 LGHNA and CDR2 YNFKEQ. CDR3 size: 16 residues. Trimming took 6 bases from V and 0 from J; bases not matched to a gene: 9. DNA of the CDR3: TGTGCCAGCAGTTCACTGACAGGGCATAGCACAGATACGCAGTATTTT. Protein: CASSSLTGHSTDTQYF.

This rearrangement joins TRBV6-5 to TRBJ2-5, with TRBD2 matching 8 bases. The CDR3 has 13 residues. Germline-derived CDR1 and CDR2 are MNHEY and SVGAGI. Germline trimming cut 5 bases from V and 7 bases from J; bases unmatched to any gene: 6. DNA for the CDR3: TGTGCCAGCAGTGGTAGCGGGAAGGGGACCCAGTACTTC. It translates to CASSGSGKGTQYF.

The chain is built from TRBV7-2 and TRBJ2-3; no reliable D call. Trimming left V 6 bases short and J 0 bases short, with 7 bases between. CDR3 length: 13 amino acids. Germline CDR1 is SGHTA and CDR2 is FQGNSA. CDR3: CASRITSTDTQYF. The CDR3 DNA sequence: TGTGCCAGCAGGATAACTAGCACAGATACGCAGTATTTT.

There are a few counts of this clone. V and J are TRBV2 and TRBJ2-7; 8 bases align to TRBD2. The CDR3 has 14 amino acids. J was trimmed by 2 bases and V by 6 bases; bases with no gene match: 6. Germline V gives CDR1 SNHLY, CDR2 FYNNEI. CDR3 sequence reads: CASRKLADTYEQYF. DNA of the CDR3: TGTGCCAGCAGAAAACTAGCGGATACCTACGAGCAGTACTTC.

The V gene is TRBV25-1, the J gene TRBJ2-3; D gene ambiguous. The V end lost 5 bases, the J end lost 1 base, and 10 bases lay between the germline ends. The CDR3 contains 14 residues. CDR1 and CDR2 (germline): MGHDK, SYGVNS. The CDR3: CASSTPGGTDTQYF. In nucleotides, the CDR3 is TGTGCCAGCAGTACCCCTGGGGGCACAGATACGCAGTATTTT.

The gene calls are TRBV6-5 and TRBJ2-7, with D possibly being TRBD1 (5 bases). V was pared by 5 bases and J by 1 base, with 9 bases between. The CDR3 consists of 13 residues. Germline V lookup: CDR1 MNHEY, CDR2 SVGAGI. CDR3 sequence: CASSRTPSYEQYF. As DNA, the CDR3 is TGTGCCAGCAGTCGGACACCGTCCTACGAGCAGTACTTC.

This clone was counted only a few times. The chain employs TRBV7-2 and TRBJ1-1, with 9 bases matching TRBD1. This CDR3 is 16 amino acids long. Unmatched junction bases numbered 10, after V lost 3 bases and J lost 5 bases. CDR1 and CDR2 (germline): SGHTA, FQGNSA. This chain's CDR3 is CASSFPGQGPGTEAFF. CDR3 bases: TGTGCCAGCAGCTTCCCGGGACAGGGCCCGGGGACTGAAGCTTTCTTT.

V is TRBV9 and J is TRBJ2-1, with TRBD2 identical over 14 bases. Germline V CDR1 and CDR2: SGDLS, YYNGEE. V was pared by 2 bases and J by 6 bases, with 10 bases of the junction left unmatched. The CDR3 consists of 18 residues. The CDR3 sequence is CASSVHGTSGSRVNEQFF. CDR3 coding DNA: TGTGCCAGCAGCGTGCACGGGACTAGCGGGAGTAGGGTCAATGAGCAGTTCTTC.

V gene TRBV15 combines with J gene TRBJ2-3; D may be TRBD2 (6 bases). V was shortened by 1 base and J by 3 bases, with 8 bases between the two germline ends. The germline gives CDR1 LNHNV, CDR2 YYDKDF (reference sequence). The CDR3 totals 14 residues. Written as DNA, the CDR3 is TGTGCCACCAGCAGAGTCGGAGGGACAGATACGCAGTATTTT. It specifies CATSRVGGTDTQYF.

There are a few counts of this clone. The chain has TRBV2 and TRBJ1-5, with 8 bases that match TRBD1. CDR1 and CDR2 (germline): SNHLY, FYNNEI. The V gene end was trimmed by 9 bases and the J gene end by 4 bases; junction bases not matched to a gene: 5. There are 13 residues in the CDR3. CDR3 amino acids: CARGQDRNQPQHF. The CDR3 coding sequence is TGTGCCAGGGGACAGGATCGTAATCAGCCCCAGCATTTT. The full variable domain, its missing parts supplied by reference TRBV2 and TRBJ1-5, is EPEVTQTPSHQVTQMGQEVILRCVPISNHLYFYWYRQILGQKVEFLVSFYNNEISEKSEIFDDQFSVERPDGSNFTLKIRSTKLEDSAMYFCARGQDRNQPQHFGDGTRLSIL.

V gene TRBV20-1 combines with J gene TRBJ1-1, with no clear D. The germline CDR1 and CDR2 sequences are DFQATT and SNEGSKA (reference sequence). This CDR3 is 10 amino acids long. V shed 5 bases and J shed 8 bases, with 9 bases lying between them. This chain's CDR3 is CSAPLLEAFF. CDR3 coding DNA: TGCAGTGCTCCGCTGCTGGAAGCTTTCTTT.

The V and J genes are TRBV27 and TRBJ1-2; weak D call: TRBD1 (6 bases). The CDR3 extends over 20 amino acids. Between the trimmed V and J ends, which lost 0 bases and 5 bases, there was a span of 28 bases. CDR1 and CDR2 from the germline V gene are MNHEY and SMNVEV (reference sequence). As DNA, the CDR3 is TGTGCCAGCAGTTTATCACCGTTATACTACAGGGCCGCTACGTCGTATGGCTACACCTTC. Its protein product is CASSLSPLYYRAATSYGYTF.

This clone has more than one count but fewer than ten. V and J are TRBV19 and TRBJ1-1, with 9 bases that match TRBD1. Trimming took 3 bases from V and 1 from J; bases not matched to a gene: 9. This CDR3 comprises 17 residues. Germline assignment: CDR1 LNHDA and CDR2 SQIVND (reference sequence). CDR3 region: CASSMVGQGFQNTEAFF. CDR3 DNA: TGTGCCAGTAGTATGGTGGGACAGGGTTTTCAGAACACTGAAGCTTTCTTT.

This clone was found a few times. The chain combines TRBV18 with TRBJ2-7; unclear D gene. Germline CDR1 reads KGHSH; CDR2 reads LQKENI. The CDR3 covers 12 residues. V shed 3 bases and J shed 5 bases, with 8 bases lying between them. The DNA of the CDR3 is TGTGCCAGCTCACCCCTTTTGGACGAGCAGTACTTC. Encoded protein: CASSPLLDEQYF.

The V and J genes are TRBV9 and TRBJ1-3; possibly TRBD1 for D (6 bases). Trimming shortened V by 4 bases and J by 4 bases, and 9 bases separated the two germline ends. The CDR3 is 13 residues long. The germline CDR1 and CDR2 sequences are SGDLS and YYNGEE. The CDR3 bases are TGTGCCAGCAGCCAGGGGCAGGGAAACACCATATATTTT. Protein product: CASSQGQGNTIYF.

This clone was seen a few times. This chain uses TRBV5-1 with TRBJ2-2; TRBD2 agrees at 8 bases. CDR3 length: 14 residues. Per the germline V gene, CDR1 is SGHRS and CDR2 is YFSETQ. The V segment lost 3 bases and the J segment 5 bases; nucleotides outside the gene matches: 3. The CDR3: CASSSREGTGELFF. The DNA for the CDR3 is TGCGCCAGCAGCTCCCGGGAGGGGACCGGGGAGCTGTTTTTT.

To note about this clone: A much larger clone sits a single nucleotide away, making a read error possible. The rearrangement joins TRBV28 to TRBJ2-7; the match to TRBD1 covers 7 bases. CDR3 length: 12 amino acids. Trimming cost V 6 bases and J 3 bases; bases outside gene matches: 2. Per germline, CDR1 MDHEN and CDR2 SYDVKM. CDR3 DNA sequence: TGTGCCAGCAGACGGGACAGCTACGAGCAGTACTTC. Residues: CASRRDSYEQYF.

The chain links TRBV15 to TRBJ1-1; D might be TRBD1 (5 bases). V lost 2 bases, J lost 4 bases, and 11 bases lay in between. Germline V gene lookup returns CDR1 LNHNV and CDR2 YYDKDF (reference sequence). The CDR3 contains 14 residues. CDR3 DNA: TGTGCCACCAGCAGAACCAGGGAGACCACTGAAGCTTTCTTT. It yields the protein CATSRTRETTEAFF.

This clone has just a few counts. The chain joins TRBV9 to TRBJ2-1; D not certain. Germline V gene lookup returns CDR1 SGDLS and CDR2 YYNGEE. Trimming shortened V by 4 bases and J by 5 bases, and 13 bases separated the two germline ends. The CDR3 length is 14 residues. The CDR3 DNA sequence: TGTGCCAGCAGCCCCCAGGTTAGGGACAATGAGCAGTTCTTC. This gives the protein CASSPQVRDNEQFF.

This sequence joins TRBV25-1 and TRBJ1-3, with unresolved D. The CDR3 sequence is 15 residues long. The germline gives CDR1 MGHDK, CDR2 SYGVNS. Trimming cost V 0 bases and J 2 bases, with 8 bases left between them. CDR3: CASSEYFGAGNTIYF. CDR3 bases: TGTGCCAGCAGTGAATATTTTGGGGCTGGAAACACCATATATTTT.